This T cell receptor beta chain was sequenced for a study of T cell changes during pregnancy in multiple sclerosis. Only in-frame clones appear in the TCRdb table, and some are missing; sequencing was by immunoSEQ multiplex PCR. Here the sample spans approximately 11,000 clones, 75% to 90% being singletons. CDR1 is MNHEY and CDR2 is SMNVEV in the germline V gene (reference sequence). The CDR3 length is 15 residues. V lost 3 bases and J lost 7, with 15 bases in between. Sequences were derived from CD8+ T cells from peripheral blood mononuclear cells, sampled in the first trimester of pregnancy. The sequence was collected from a female donor in good health, enrolled as a control in a pregnancy study. The chain uses TRBV27 and TRBJ2-2; tentative D call: TRBD2 (5 bases). The chain's CDR3 is CASSFLREWGGELFF. CDR3 bases: TGTGCCAGCAGTTTTCTCCGGGAATGGGGCGGGGAGCTGTTTTTT.